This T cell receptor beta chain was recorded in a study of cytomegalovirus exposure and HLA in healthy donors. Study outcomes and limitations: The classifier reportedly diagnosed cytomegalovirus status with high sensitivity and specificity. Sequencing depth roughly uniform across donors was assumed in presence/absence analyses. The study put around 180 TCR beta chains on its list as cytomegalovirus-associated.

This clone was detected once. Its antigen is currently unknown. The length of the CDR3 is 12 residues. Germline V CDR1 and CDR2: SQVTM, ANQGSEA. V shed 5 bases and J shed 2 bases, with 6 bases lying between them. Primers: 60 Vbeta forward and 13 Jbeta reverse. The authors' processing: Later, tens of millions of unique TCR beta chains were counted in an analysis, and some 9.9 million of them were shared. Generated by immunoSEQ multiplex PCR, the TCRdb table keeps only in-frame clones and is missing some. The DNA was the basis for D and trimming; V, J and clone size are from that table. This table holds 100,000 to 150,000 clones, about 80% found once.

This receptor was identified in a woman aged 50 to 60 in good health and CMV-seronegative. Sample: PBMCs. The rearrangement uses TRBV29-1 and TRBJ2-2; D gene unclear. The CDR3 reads CSVPKNTGELFF. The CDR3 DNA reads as TGCAGCGTTCCCAAAAACACCGGGGAGCTGTTTTTT.